This T cell receptor beta chain was captured in a study of cytomegalovirus exposure and HLA in healthy donors. About the research overall: For the approximately 360 genotyped donors, approximately 83% fell within the Caucasian-associated ancestry cluster.

The germline V and J ends were trimmed by 6 bases and 0 bases, with 7 bases remaining between them. Germline lookup yields CDR1 SGHRS and CDR2 YFSETQ. The CDR3 sequence is 13 residues long. PCR employed 60 Vbeta and 13 Jbeta primers. Profiling relied on immunoSEQ multiplex PCR, and the TCRdb table lists in-frame clones only, not all of them. The data contain about 200,000 clones, over 75% of them singletons. What was sequenced was PBMCs. V and J are TRBV5-1 and TRBJ1-3; D not certain. The source is a girl aged 2 to 10 in good health and CMV-seronegative. The CDR3 loop reads CASTPSSGNTIYF. CDR3 sequence (DNA): TGCGCCAGCACCCCTAGCTCTGGAAACACCATATATTTT. Supplemented by reference TRBV5-1 and TRBJ1-3, the full variable domain reads KAGVTQTPRYLIKTRGQQVTLSCSPISGHRSVSWYQQTPGQGLQFLFEYFSETQRNKGNFPGRFSGRQFSNSRSEMNVSTLELGDSALYLCASTPSSGNTIYFGEGSWLTVV.